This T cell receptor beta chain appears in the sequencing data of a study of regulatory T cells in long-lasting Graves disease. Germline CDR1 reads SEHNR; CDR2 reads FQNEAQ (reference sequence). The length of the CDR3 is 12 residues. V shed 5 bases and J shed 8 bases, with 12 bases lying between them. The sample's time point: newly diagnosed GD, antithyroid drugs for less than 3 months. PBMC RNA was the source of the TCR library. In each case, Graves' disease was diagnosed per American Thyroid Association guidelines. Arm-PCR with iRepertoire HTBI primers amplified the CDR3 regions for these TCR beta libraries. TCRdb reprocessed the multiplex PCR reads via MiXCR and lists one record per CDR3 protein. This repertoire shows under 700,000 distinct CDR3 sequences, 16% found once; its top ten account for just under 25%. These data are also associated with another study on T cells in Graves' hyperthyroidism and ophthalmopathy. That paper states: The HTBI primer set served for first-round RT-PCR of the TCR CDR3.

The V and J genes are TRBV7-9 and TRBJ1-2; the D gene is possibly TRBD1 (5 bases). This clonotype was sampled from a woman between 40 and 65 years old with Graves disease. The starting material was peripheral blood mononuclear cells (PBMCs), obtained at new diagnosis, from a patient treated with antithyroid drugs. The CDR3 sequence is CASSEQDSGYTF. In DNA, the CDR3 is TGTGCCAGCAGCGAACAGGATTCCGGCTACACCTTC.